These 26 T cell receptor beta chains were sequenced from one sample in a study of T cell repertoires in cytomegalovirus infection. No cognate antigen is known for these TCRs. TCRdb re-called the reads through MiXCR, storing one row per CDR3 protein. The sample holds hundreds of thousands of distinct CDR3 sequences, roughly 30% seen once. The sample in question was cultured CD8+ T cells from PBMCs, obtained from culture after CMV antigen stimulation. The receptors originated from a human donor in good health (CMV status not recorded). Some clones in this sample may be carry-over from other donors' samples.

Regarding this clonotype: A much more abundant neighbour one base away suggests this may be a read error. V and J are TRBV7-6 and TRBJ2-7; 8 bases are a match to TRBD1. This CDR3 is built from 14 residues. In germline, CDR1 is SGHVS, CDR2 FNYEAQ. The CDR3 region has the DNA TGTGTCAGCAGCTCCGGACAGGGCTCCTACGAGCAGTACTTC. Its translation: CVSSSGQGSYEQYF. The variable domain in full, completed from reference TRBV7-6 and TRBJ2-7, reads GAGVSQSPRYKVTKRGQDVALRCDPISGHVSLYWYRQALGQGPEFLTYFNYEAQQDKSGLPNDRFSAERPEGSISTLTIQRTEQRDSAMYRCVSSSGQGSYEQYFGPGTRLTVT.

The chain is built from TRBV27 and TRBJ1-6; 9 bases agree with TRBD1. In germline, CDR1 is MNHEY, CDR2 SMNVEV (reference sequence). CDR3 size: 15 residues. Germline trimming cut 6 bases from V and 9 bases from J; bases unmatched to any gene: 9. The CDR3 loop reads CASSQIGTGISPLHF. Here the CDR3 DNA reads TGTGCCAGCAGCCAAATCGGGACAGGGATTTCACCCCTCCACTTT.

This clonotype appeared a few times. The gene calls are TRBV19 and TRBJ1-1; D remains ambiguous. The CDR3 runs 15 residues. Per germline, CDR1 LNHDA and CDR2 SQIVND (reference sequence). The V gene lost 3 bases and the J gene lost 1 base, with 12 bases spanning the gap. The CDR3: CASSIYEGPNTEAFF. Here the CDR3 DNA reads TGTGCCAGTAGTATTTACGAGGGTCCGAACACTGAAGCTTTCTTT.

This sequence joins TRBV27 and TRBJ2-5; D unresolved. With 0 bases removed from V and 5 bases from J, the gap between germline ends came to 13 bases. Germline V gene sequence: CDR1 MNHEY, CDR2 SMNVEV (reference sequence). CDR3 length equals 15 residues. The DNA of the CDR3 is TGTGCCAGCAGTTTATCATCCAGGCCCTCCGAGACCCAGTACTTC. Translated, it gives CASSLSSRPSETQYF.

This clonotype was seen a few times. V usage is TRBV12-3 or TRBV12-4 and J usage is TRBJ2-7, with TRBD2 matching over 12 bases. The V and J ends lost 3 bases and 2 bases, in that order; junction bases with no gene match: 2. CDR3 length equals 15 residues. DNA of the CDR3: TGTGCCAGCAGTTTGGGACTAGCGGGTACCTACGAGCAGTACTTC. Amino acids: CASSLGLAGTYEQYF.

The rearrangement links TRBV7-9 to TRBJ2-7, with unresolved D. Trimming pared 5 bases from V and 0 bases from J, leaving 23 bases between. This CDR3 comprises 18 residues. The germline V gene has CDR1 SEHNR and CDR2 FQNEAQ (reference sequence). The CDR3, as DNA: TGTGCCAGCAGCCCCATTCCCTCGCAGCAGAAAAGCTCCTACGAGCAGTACGTC. Its translation is CASSPIPSQQKSSYEQYV.

The chain recombines TRBV18 with TRBJ1-2; 10 bases fit TRBD1. In germline, CDR1 is KGHSH, CDR2 LQKENI. Unmatched junction bases numbered 8, after V lost 3 bases and J lost 4 bases. The CDR3 is 16 amino acids. The DNA of the CDR3 is TGTGCCAGCTCACCGACTCCGGGACAGGGGCTCTATGGCTACACCTTC. Translated: CASSPTPGQGLYGYTF.

The chain carries TRBV5-4 and TRBJ1-1; TRBD1 might be the D (6 bases). The V gene lost 0 bases and the J gene lost 7 bases, with 13 bases spanning the gap. CDR1 SGHNT and CDR2 YYREEE come from the germline V gene (reference sequence). The CDR3 has 14 residues. The CDR3 DNA reads as TGTGCCAGCAGCTTGGATCTGGGGGCAGTTGAAGCTTTCTTT. Translating gives CASSLDLGAVEAFF.

V is TRBV6-5 and J is TRBJ1-2; D remains ambiguous. The CDR3 extends over 16 amino acids. From germline, CDR1 is MNHEY and CDR2 SVGAGI. Trimming removed 0 bases at V and 4 bases at J, with 15 bases between. In nucleotides, the CDR3 is TGTGCCAGCAGTTACTCTAGGGTTTGGGCACCCTATGGCTACACCTTC. Protein sequence: CASSYSRVWAPYGYTF.

The CDR3 DNA sequence: TGTGCCAGCAGTGGGACTACGCAGTTCTTC. Its protein is CASSGTTQFF. The rearrangement uses TRBV2 and TRBJ2-1, with a possible D match to TRBD2 (6 bases). The germline CDR1 and CDR2 sequences are SNHLY and FYNNEI. V shed 4 bases and J shed 12 bases, with 7 bases lying between them. The CDR3 is 10 amino acids.

This clonotype was seen a handful of times. V is TRBV13 and J is TRBJ2-3; TRBD1 might be the D (7 bases). The CDR3 loop spans 16 amino acids. V dropped 3 bases and J dropped 1 base, with 14 bases sitting between them. Germline CDR1 PRHDT, CDR2 FYEKMQ (reference sequence). The CDR3 region has the DNA TGTGCCAGCAGCTTCCTGGAGGGGGCGGGCACAGATACGCAGTATTTT. Protein: CASSFLEGAGTDTQYF.

The genes are TRBV7-6 and TRBJ2-7; D is unresolved. The CDR3 is 13 amino acids. V lost 5 bases and J lost 7, with 15 bases in between. The V gene's germline CDR1 is SGHVS and CDR2 FNYEAQ. The CDR3 region is CASSPPGDLEQYV. CDR3 nucleotide sequence: TGTGCCAGCAGCCCGCCTGGTGACCTTGAGCAGTACGTC.

The count of this clonotype is one. V and J are TRBV6-5 and TRBJ2-1, with D possibly matching TRBD2 (6 bases). This CDR3 contains 16 residues. V was trimmed by 0 bases and J by 5 bases, leaving 14 bases between them. Germline CDR1 and CDR2: MNHEY and SVGAGI. The CDR3 sequence: CASSYSSGIADNEQFF. In DNA, the CDR3 is TGTGCCAGCAGTTACTCTAGCGGTATCGCGGACAATGAGCAGTTCTTC.

The V gene is TRBV18, the J gene TRBJ2-2, with D hard to call. V was clipped by 0 bases and J by 6 bases, with 8 bases between them. Germline CDR1 reads KGHSH; CDR2 reads LQKENI. This CDR3 is 14 amino acids long. DNA of the CDR3: TGTGCCAGCTCACCACCCAAGGCTGCCGGGGAGCTGTTTTTT. It encodes CASSPPKAAGELFF.

This clonotype was seen a handful of times. This sequence joins TRBV9 and TRBJ2-1, with D perhaps being TRBD1 or TRBD2 (6 bases each). Trimming removed 3 bases at V and 13 bases at J, with 11 bases between. Germline CDR1 and CDR2: SGDLS and YYNGEE. The length of the CDR3 is 11 residues. DNA for the CDR3: TGTGCCAGCAGCGGAGTGGGGGGCCAGTTCTTC. The encoded protein is CASSGVGGQFF.

This clonotype has more than one count but fewer than ten. The J gene is TRBJ1-4, the V gene TRBV6-6; no definite D call. Trimming shortened V by 0 bases and J by 8 bases, and 4 bases separated the two germline ends. The CDR3 consists of 12 residues. The V gene's germline CDR1 is MNHNY and CDR2 SVGAGI (reference sequence). The CDR3 nucleotides are TGTGCCAGCAGTTACTCGAAGGAAAAACTGTTTTTT. Translated: CASSYSKEKLFF.

Only a few counts were recorded for this clonotype. The chain joins TRBV27 to TRBJ1-2; D remains unclear. V lost 3 bases and J 0 bases, leaving 8 bases between the germline ends. In germline, CDR1 is MNHEY, CDR2 SMNVEV (reference sequence). There are 14 residues in the CDR3. CDR3 in amino acids: CASSFVGSNYGYTF. CDR3 in DNA: TGTGCCAGCAGTTTTGTGGGATCTAACTATGGCTACACCTTC.

This clonotype was detected only a few times. The chain combines TRBV7-8 with TRBJ2-1; TRBD1 agrees at 9 bases. CDR3 length equals 16 residues. Germline V gene sequence: CDR1 SGHVS, CDR2 FQNEAQ. With V trimmed by 1 base and J by 4 bases, 5 bases remained unmatched. The CDR3 loop reads CASSLDRTGAYNEQFF. DNA for the CDR3: TGTGCCAGCAGCTTAGACCGGACAGGGGCTTACAATGAGCAGTTCTTC.

This clonotype was detected a few times. The CDR3 here is CASSLGGGGLSYEQYF. Here the CDR3 DNA reads TGTGCCAGCAGCTTAGGGGGCGGGGGCCTCTCCTACGAGCAGTACTTC. J is TRBJ2-7 and V is TRBV7-9; tentatively, D is TRBD2 (7 bases). This CDR3 region has 16 residues. Per germline, CDR1 SEHNR and CDR2 FQNEAQ (reference sequence). Trimming pared 1 base from V and 0 bases from J, leaving 13 bases between.

This chain connects TRBV7-9 to TRBJ2-3, with D uncertain. CDR3 length: 14 residues. The ends were cut back, 2 bases at V and 5 bases at J, with 11 bases in the middle. The germline V gene encodes CDR1 SEHNR and CDR2 FQNEAQ (reference sequence). This CDR3 is CASSLLGFGDTQYF. The CDR3 coding sequence is TGTGCCAGCAGCTTATTGGGGTTCGGAGATACGCAGTATTTT.

A few counts support this clonotype. The V call is TRBV4-1, the J call TRBJ2-1; D is uncertain. The CDR3 spans 15 residues. Germline-derived CDR1 and CDR2 are MGHRA and YSYEKL. The germline V and J ends were trimmed by 1 base and 4 bases, with 11 bases remaining between them. The CDR3 bases are TGCGCCAGCAGCCAAGTGGTCTCTGCTTACAATGAGCAGTTCTTC. Amino acids: CASSQVVSAYNEQFF.

This clonotype was counted at least ten times. The chain couples TRBV7-2 to TRBJ2-5; no definite D call. CDR1 and CDR2 (germline): SGHTA, FQGNSA. V was shortened by 1 base and J by 1 base, with 13 bases between the two germline ends. The CDR3 consists of 16 residues. The CDR3 DNA is TGTGCCAGCAGCTTAGGAAAGTTTGGATTCCAAGAGACCCAGTACTTC. This encodes CASSLGKFGFQETQYF.

Only a few counts were recorded for this clonotype. CDR3 nucleotide sequence: TGTGCCAGCAGTCCCTGGGGCGCCATGAACACTGAAGCTTTCTTT. It is translated as CASSPWGAMNTEAFF. The V and J genes are TRBV28 and TRBJ1-1; D may be TRBD1 (5 bases). The V end lost 5 bases, the J end lost 0 bases, and 13 bases lay between the germline ends. Germline V gene sequence: CDR1 MDHEN, CDR2 SYDVKM. The CDR3 is made up of 15 amino acids.

The chain has TRBV11-2 and TRBJ2-3, with a possible D match to TRBD2 (6 bases). The CDR3 loop spans 17 amino acids. The germline V gene encodes CDR1 SGHAT and CDR2 FQNNGV. V lost 1 base, J lost 4 bases, and 18 bases lay in between. The CDR3 nucleotides read TGTGCCAGCAGCTTAGTGGAGGAGGGATATGGAGCAGATACGCAGTATTTT. Translation gives CASSLVEEGYGADTQYF.

The chain recombines TRBV28 with TRBJ1-1; TRBD1 agrees at 7 bases. V was clipped by 11 bases and J by 5 bases; unmatched bases: 8. The CDR3 loop spans 12 amino acids. Germline CDR1 is MDHEN and CDR2 is SYDVKM. CDR3 in amino acids: CAWEGAGTEAFF. The CDR3 region has the DNA TGTGCCTGGGAGGGGGCCGGGACTGAAGCTTTCTTT.

Points on this clonotype: With a much larger clone just one base away, this may be a read error. The chain employs TRBV28 and TRBJ2-6; the D is unclear. CDR1 is MDHEN, CDR2 SYDVKM, per germline. The CDR3 totals 16 residues. With 6 bases removed from V and 0 bases from J, the gap between germline ends came to 12 bases. CDR3 DNA sequence: TGTGCCAGCAGCCTCCATGAGAACTCTGGGGCCAACGTCCTGACTTTC. Its protein product is CASSLHENSGANVLTF.